This entry lists 26 T cell receptor beta chains sequenced from one sample in a study of T cell clonality in common variable immunodeficiency. Clones were sequenced by immunoSEQ multiplex PCR, and TCRdb holds only the in-frame ones, with some missing. This repertoire holds about 81,000 clones, and none appear only once. The source material was peripheral blood mononuclear cells. Receptor source: a person aged 18-70 years in good health.

This clone was found many times. The read ends 3 residues shy of where the CDR3 ends; the end is completed using the germline J gene. This chain uses TRBV3-1 (or the pseudogene TRBV3-2) with TRBJ2-5, with 7 bases lining up with TRBD1. The CDR3 length is 15 residues. Germline lookup yields CDR1 LGHDT and CDR2 YNNKEL (reference sequence). V dropped 0 bases and J dropped 5; count of bases not matched to a gene: 6. The covered CDR3 bases are TGTGCCAGCAGCCAAGATAGACAGGGACGGGAGACC. Its protein is CASSQDRQGRET. The entire CDR3 protein is CASSQDRQGRETQYF.

This clone was detected many times. The CDR3 is cut off 3 residues early in the read; its end comes from the germline J gene. The chain couples TRBV10-3 to TRBJ1-2, with D perhaps TRBD1 (5 bases). There are 12 residues in the CDR3. V shed 7 bases and J shed 2 bases, with 8 bases lying between them. Germline values: CDR1 ENHRY, CDR2 SYGVKD. CDR3 residues: CAIKQANYGYTF. CDR3 bases read: TGTGCCATCAAACAGGCGAACTATGGC.

This clone was counted at least ten times. Read sequence stops 3 residues before the CDR3 end, and the germline J gene provides the missing end. The chain recombines TRBV6-1 with TRBJ2-7; 10 bases agree with TRBD2. The CDR3 loop spans 15 amino acids. V trimming: 1 base; J trimming: 0 bases; junction bases outside the gene matches: 0. CDR1 is MNHNS, CDR2 SASEGT, per germline. Here the CDR3 reads CASSEGTSGSYEQYF. Partial CDR3 DNA: TGTGCCAGCAGTGAAGGGACTAGCGGCTCCTACGAG.

This clone was observed at least ten times. Read data end 3 residues before the CDR3 end; the end is taken from the germline J gene. The chain couples TRBV19 to TRBJ2-7; D is possibly TRBD1 (8 bases). The length of the CDR3 is 14 residues. CDR1 is LNHDA and CDR2 is SQIVND in the germline V gene (reference sequence). Trimming stripped 7 bases from V and 2 bases from J, with 15 bases between. Incomplete CDR3 DNA: TGTGCCAGTACCAACAGGGGGGGCACCTACGAG. It codes for CASTNRGGTYE. The entire CDR3 protein reads CASTNRGGTYEQYF. Full variable domain (remainder filled in from reference TRBV19 and TRBJ2-7): DGGITQSPKYLFRKEGQNVTLSCEQNLNHDAMYWYRQDPGQGLRLIYYSQIVNDFQKGDIAEGYSVSREKKESFPLTVTSAQKNPTAFYLCASTNRGGTYEQYFGPGTRLTVT.

This clone was seen ten or more times. Read coverage stops 3 residues before the CDR3 terminus; the germline J gene supplies the remainder. V usage is TRBV5-6 and J usage is TRBJ2-1, with D perhaps matching TRBD2 (6 bases). Germline V gene sequence: CDR1 SGHDT, CDR2 YYEEEE. CDR3 length: 13 amino acids. V shed 4 bases and J shed 9 bases, with 14 bases lying between them. Partial CDR3 DNA: TGTGCCAGCAGCGGGAGGATACTAGGTGAG. It specifies CASSGRILGE. The full CDR3 reads CASSGRILGEQFF.

This clone was observed at least ten times. Read coverage stops 3 residues before the CDR3 terminus; the germline J gene supplies the remainder. The chain carries TRBV19 and TRBJ2-3; 8 bases match TRBD2. V was clipped by 2 bases and J by 4 bases; unmatched bases: 5. The CDR3 covers 15 residues. Germline V lookup: CDR1 LNHDA, CDR2 SQIVND (reference sequence). This CDR3 reads CASSILAGGPDTQYF. The sequenced CDR3 bases are TGTGCCAGTAGTATATTGGCGGGAGGTCCAGATACG.

This clone appeared many times. The read falls 3 residues short of the CDR3 end, and the missing part is taken from the germline J gene. V and J are TRBV19 and TRBJ2-7, with 7 bases fitting TRBD2. The CDR3 spans 15 residues. The germline CDR1 and CDR2 sequences are LNHDA and SQIVND (reference sequence). Trimming cost V 9 bases and J 6 bases; bases outside gene matches: 17. The part of the CDR3 DNA that was read is TGTGCCAGCGACCATGGGACTACACCTACTGGCGAG. This sequence encodes CASDHGTTPTGE. The full CDR3 reads CASDHGTTPTGEQYF.

This clone was found many times. The read ends 3 residues shy of where the CDR3 ends; the end is completed using the germline J gene. This chain connects TRBV10-2 to TRBJ2-5; weak D call: TRBD2 (6 bases). The germline CDR1 and CDR2 sequences are WSHSY and SAAADI. CDR3 size: 18 residues. Trimming cost V 0 bases and J 1 base, with 18 bases left between them. The CDR3 here is CASSESNWGEQLQETQYF. CDR3 DNA, as far as it was read: TGCGCCAGCAGTGAGTCCAACTGGGGGGAGCAACTCCAAGAGACC.

This clone has at least ten counts. The CDR3 loop is CASSYQGAGANVLTF. The CDR3 DNA, read in part, is TGTGCCAGCAGTTACCAGGGAGCTGGGGCCAACGTC. The chain links TRBV12-3 or TRBV12-4 to TRBJ2-6; D might be TRBD1 or TRBD2, each matching 5 bases. The CDR3 end is not reached by the read, which stops 3 residues before it; the germline J gene fills it in. The CDR3 extends over 15 amino acids. With 4 bases removed from V and 2 bases from J, the gap between germline ends came to 9 bases.

This clone was observed many times. The sequence runs out 3 residues before the end of the CDR3; the remainder is reconstructed from the germline J gene. The chain uses TRBV18 and TRBJ1-6; D is perhaps TRBD1 (6 bases). The V and J ends lost 3 bases and 7 bases respectively, with 10 bases between them. This CDR3 is 14 amino acids long. Looked up from germline, CDR1 is KGHSH and CDR2 is LQKENI. The CDR3 is CASSPDRKNSPLHF. The sequenced CDR3 bases are TGTGCCAGCTCACCTGACAGGAAGAATTCACCC. The full variable domain, with the rest looked up from reference TRBV18 and TRBJ1-6, is NAGVMQNPRHLVRRRGQEARLRCSPMKGHSHVYWYRQLPEEGLKFMVYLQKENIIDESGMPKERFSAEFPKEGPSILRIQQVVRGDSAAYFCASSPDRKNSPLHFGNGTRLTVT.

The table lists this clone with many counts. The sequence runs out 3 residues before the end of the CDR3; the remainder is reconstructed from the germline J gene. This rearrangement joins TRBV6-2 or TRBV6-3 to TRBJ2-1, with D maybe TRBD2 (6 bases). V lost 7 bases, J lost 7 bases, and 17 bases lay in between. Germline loops: CDR1 MNHEY, CDR2 SVGEGT. The CDR3 loop spans 14 amino acids. The CDR3 reads CASIEGLQVNEQFF. Partial CDR3 DNA: TGTGCCAGCATAGAGGGACTCCAAGTGAATGAG.

In this sample, this clone turned up many times. The sequence runs out 3 residues before the end of the CDR3; the remainder is reconstructed from the germline J gene. This chain links TRBV5-1 with TRBJ2-1; 7 nucleotides align to TRBD2. The germline CDR1 and CDR2 sequences are SGHRS and YFSETQ. CDR3 length: 15 amino acids. The V segment lost 3 bases and the J segment 7 bases; nucleotides outside the gene matches: 10. The CDR3 DNA, read in part, is TGCGCCAGCAGCTCCCTTGGGGGGGGTAGAAATGAG. Its protein product is CASSSLGGGRNE. The whole CDR3 protein is CASSSLGGGRNEQFF. The full variable domain, in which reference TRBV5-1 and TRBJ2-1 provide the parts outside the CDR3, is KAGVTQTPRYLIKTRGQQVTLSCSPISGHRSVSWYQQTPGQGLQFLFEYFSETQRNKGNFPGRFSGRQFSNSRSEMNVSTLELGDSALYLCASSSLGGGRNEQFFGPGTRLTVL.

At least ten counts were recorded for this clone. The read stops 3 residues short of the end of the CDR3; the missing end is completed from the germline J gene. The J gene is TRBJ2-3, the V gene TRBV5-1; maybe TRBD2 (5 bases). The CDR3 has 15 residues. V was shortened by 4 bases and J by 4 bases, with 16 bases between the two germline ends. CDR1 is SGHRS, CDR2 YFSETQ, per germline. CDR3 residues: CASSPQAGGADTQYF. CDR3 DNA, as far as it was read: TGCGCCAGCAGCCCCCAGGCGGGCGGAGCAGATACG.

At least ten counts were recorded for this clone. The sequenced fragment ends 3 residues before the CDR3 boundary, so the rest is inferred from the germline J gene. The chain recombines TRBV5-1 with TRBJ1-2; tentative D call: TRBD1 (6 bases). There are 15 residues in the CDR3. V was pared by 2 bases and J by 7 bases, with 18 bases between. Germline V CDR1 and CDR2: SGHRS, YFSETQ. The CDR3 sequence: CASSFGTGTTAGYTF. The CDR3 DNA, read in part, is TGCGCCAGCAGCTTTGGTACAGGGACTACGGCTGGC.

This clone came up many times. Read coverage stops 3 residues before the CDR3 terminus; the germline J gene supplies the remainder. This rearrangement joins TRBV29-1 to TRBJ2-1; 8 bases match TRBD1. CDR3 length: 13 amino acids. The germline gives CDR1 SQVTM, CDR2 ANQGSEA. After removal of 7 bases from V and 8 bases from J, the junction contained 10 bases not matched to a gene. The covered CDR3 bases are TGCAGCGGTCGGACAGGGTCCTTTGATGAG. The encoded protein is CSGRTGSFDE. The whole CDR3 sequence is CSGRTGSFDEQFF.

This clone was recorded many times. Read data end 3 residues before the CDR3 end; the end is taken from the germline J gene. The rearrangement joins TRBV12-3 or TRBV12-4 to TRBJ1-4; the match to TRBD1 covers 8 bases. CDR3 size: 18 residues. Trimming took 2 bases from V and 8 from J; bases not matched to a gene: 16. The DNA read from the CDR3 is TGTGCCAGCAGTTTATCCTCCTGGGGACAGGCCACTTGGGAAAAA. Translation gives CASSLSSWGQATWEK. The full-length CDR3 reads as CASSLSSWGQATWEKLFF.

This clone came up many times. The sequenced fragment ends 3 residues before the CDR3 boundary, so the rest is inferred from the germline J gene. The chain recombines TRBV12-3 or TRBV12-4 with TRBJ2-3, with D possibly being TRBD2 (5 bases). The CDR3 runs 16 residues. V was clipped by 5 bases and J by 6 bases, with 21 bases between them. CDR3 amino acids: CASSPRDLSTGDTQYF. CDR3 bases read: TGTGCCAGCAGTCCCCGCGATCTATCAACGGGGGATACG.

This clone was detected ten times or more. CDR3 in amino acids: CASSSTGVDGYTF. The CDR3 DNA, read in part, is TGTGCCAGCAGTTCGACAGGGGTTGATGGC. This chain connects TRBV27 to TRBJ1-2; 8 positions agree with TRBD1. The read halts 3 residues ahead of the CDR3 end, with the missing end drawn from the germline J gene. V lost 4 bases, J lost 6 bases, and 4 bases stayed unmatched. The CDR3 runs to 13 residues. CDR1 is MNHEY, CDR2 SMNVEV, per germline (reference sequence).

This clone was recorded many times. CDR3 loop: CASSRWAGKPSGANVLTF. Incomplete CDR3 DNA: TGTGCCAGCAGTCGATGGGCGGGCAAACCATCTGGGGCCAACGTC. The chain combines TRBV7-6 with TRBJ2-6, with D possibly matching TRBD2 (5 bases). The CDR3 end is not reached by the read, which stops 3 residues before it; the germline J gene fills it in. V was pared by 6 bases and J by 1 base, with 19 bases between. Germline V lookup: CDR1 SGHVS, CDR2 FNYEAQ. The CDR3 has 18 amino acids.

This clone was counted a few times. Sequencing ends 3 residues short of the CDR3 end; the germline J gene provides the rest. This chain connects TRBV5-1 to TRBJ2-2; maybe TRBD1 (6 bases). Trimming took off 4 bases at V and 5 bases at J, with 18 bases between the two ends. The CDR3 is 16 residues long. The germline gives CDR1 SGHRS, CDR2 YFSETQ. The CDR3 here is CASSETGTSSTGELFF. Incomplete CDR3 DNA: TGCGCCAGCAGCGAAACCGGGACATCGTCGACCGGGGAG.

The sample holds many counts of this clone. The sequenced part of the CDR3 DNA is TGTGCCAGCAGACAAGGGGGTACC. It yields the protein CASRQGGT. The whole CDR3 sequence reads CASRQGGTQYF. V usage is TRBV6-2 or TRBV6-3 and J usage is TRBJ2-5; TRBD1 is a possible D gene (6 bases). The CDR3 goes on 3 residues after the read ends, and that part is filled in from the germline J gene. The CDR3 is made up of 11 amino acids. CDR1 is MNHEY, CDR2 SVGEGT, per germline.

This clone was counted ten times or more. Sequencing ends 3 residues short of the CDR3 end; the germline J gene provides the rest. The rearrangement joins TRBV7-6 to TRBJ1-5; 9 bases line up with TRBD1. CDR1 SGHVS and CDR2 FNYEAQ come from the germline V gene. The CDR3 totals 17 residues. V was pared by 5 bases and J by 5 bases, with 13 bases of the junction left unmatched. CDR3 loop: CASSPGQGPPGDQPQHF. The CDR3 DNA, read in part, is TGTGCCAGCAGCCCCGGACAGGGGCCCCCCGGTGATCAGCCC.

This clone was detected ten times or more. This chain's CDR3 is CSVARNTGELFF. CDR3 DNA, as far as it was read: TGCAGCGTTGCGCGGAACACCGGGGAG. This chain joins TRBV29-1 and TRBJ2-2; D unresolved. With the read ending 3 residues before the CDR3 end, the germline J gene is used to fill in that end. CDR1 SQVTM and CDR2 ANQGSEA come from the germline V gene. The CDR3 has 12 residues. Trimming took 4 bases from V and 1 from J, leaving 4 bases between them.

This clone was seen repeatedly, ten times or more. The read gets to within 3 residues of the CDR3 end, and the germline J gene fills in the rest. Other DNA sequences within the sample encode an identical CDR3. This chain joins TRBV18 and TRBJ1-1; D unresolved. Germline V gives CDR1 KGHSH, CDR2 LQKENI. The CDR3 consists of 13 residues. V lost 2 bases and J lost 0, with 4 bases in between. The CDR3 sequence: CASSPAVNTEAFF. Incomplete CDR3 DNA: TGTGCCAGCTCACCAGCAGTGAACACTGAA.

At least ten counts were recorded for this clone. CDR3 residues: CASSLGLGSTDTQYF. Partial CDR3 DNA: TGCGCCAGCAGCTTGGGTCTCGGGAGCACAGATACG. This chain links TRBV5-1 with TRBJ2-3; D remains ambiguous. The CDR3 extends 3 residues past the end of the read, so its final part is completed from the germline J gene. Between the trimmed V and J ends, which lost 0 bases and 0 bases, there was a span of 8 bases. The CDR3 has 15 amino acids. From germline, CDR1 is SGHRS and CDR2 YFSETQ.

This clone was detected many times. The CDR3 goes on 3 residues after the read ends, and that part is filled in from the germline J gene. The chain employs TRBV7-3 and TRBJ2-4; 8 bases map to TRBD2. The CDR3 sequence is 14 residues long. J lost 3 bases, V lost 4 bases, and 2 bases had no gene match. Germline CDR1 SGHTA, CDR2 FQGTGA. CDR3 sequence: CASSSGTSKNIQYF. CDR3 DNA, as far as it was read: TGTGCCAGCAGCTCCGGGACTAGCAAAAACATT.